This record looks at one TCR beta chain sequence and its context. This entry is derived from a study of cytomegalovirus exposure and HLA in healthy donors. Germline lookup yields CDR1 LGHNA and CDR2 YSLEER. Trimming took 3 bases from V and 6 from J; bases not matched to a gene: 2. CDR3 length equals 13 residues. It was with 60 Vbeta and 13 Jbeta primers that the PCR ran. This table comes from immunoSEQ multiplex PCR, and its TCRdb copy is limited to in-frame clones, with some not included. The table lists roughly 120,000 clones. What was sequenced was PBMCs. This clonotype was sampled from a middle-aged man in good health and CMV-seropositive. V usage is TRBV4-3 and J usage is TRBJ2-1, with 7 bases aligning to TRBD1. CDR3 residues: CASSHTGVNEQFF. The DNA for the CDR3 is TGCGCCAGCAGCCATACAGGGGTCAATGAGCAGTTCTTC.